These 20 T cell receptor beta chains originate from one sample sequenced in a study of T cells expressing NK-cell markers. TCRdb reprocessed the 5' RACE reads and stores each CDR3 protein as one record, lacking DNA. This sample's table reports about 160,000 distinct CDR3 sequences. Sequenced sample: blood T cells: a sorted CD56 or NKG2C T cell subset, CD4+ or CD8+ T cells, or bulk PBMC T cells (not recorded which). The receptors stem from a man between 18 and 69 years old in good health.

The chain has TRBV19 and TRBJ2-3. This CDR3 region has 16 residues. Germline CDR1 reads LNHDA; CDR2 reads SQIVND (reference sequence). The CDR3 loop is CASSPPLWASTATQYF.

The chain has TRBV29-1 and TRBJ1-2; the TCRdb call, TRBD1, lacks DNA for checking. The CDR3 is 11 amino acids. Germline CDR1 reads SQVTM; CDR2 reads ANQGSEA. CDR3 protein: CSVGQGEGYTF.

The CDR3 region is CASSLARDYEQYF. The J gene is TRBJ2-7, the V gene TRBV7-9; with no DNA, the TCRdb D assignment of TRBD1 cannot be verified. Per germline, CDR1 SEHNR and CDR2 FQNEAQ (reference sequence). CDR3 length equals 13 residues.

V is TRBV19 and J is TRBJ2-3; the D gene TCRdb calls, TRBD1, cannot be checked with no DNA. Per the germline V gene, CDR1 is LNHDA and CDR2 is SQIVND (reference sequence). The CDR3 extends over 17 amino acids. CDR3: CASSQLRTGLSTDTQYF.

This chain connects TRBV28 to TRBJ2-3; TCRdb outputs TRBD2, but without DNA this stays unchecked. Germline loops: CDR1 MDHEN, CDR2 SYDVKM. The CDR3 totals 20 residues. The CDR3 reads CASNLGFWTSGGAGTDTQYF. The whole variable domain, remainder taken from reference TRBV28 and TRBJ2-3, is DVKVTQSSRYLVKRTGEKVFLECVQDMDHENMFWYRQDPGLGLRLIYFSYDVKMKEKGDIPEGYSVSREKKERFSLILESASTNQTSMYLCASNLGFWTSGGAGTDTQYFGPGTRLTVL.

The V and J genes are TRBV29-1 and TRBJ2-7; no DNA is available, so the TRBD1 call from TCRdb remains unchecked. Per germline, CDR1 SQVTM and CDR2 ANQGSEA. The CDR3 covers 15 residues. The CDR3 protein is CSVEGGTGPTYEQYF.

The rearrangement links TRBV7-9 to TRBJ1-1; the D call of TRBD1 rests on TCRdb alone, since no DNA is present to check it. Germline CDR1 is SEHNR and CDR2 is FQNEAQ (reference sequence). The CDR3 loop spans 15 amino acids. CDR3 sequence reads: CASSPTGIMNTEAFF.

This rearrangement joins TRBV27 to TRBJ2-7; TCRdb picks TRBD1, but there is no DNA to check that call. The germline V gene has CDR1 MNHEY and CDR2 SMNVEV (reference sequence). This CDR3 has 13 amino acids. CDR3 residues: CASRLTGVDEQYF.

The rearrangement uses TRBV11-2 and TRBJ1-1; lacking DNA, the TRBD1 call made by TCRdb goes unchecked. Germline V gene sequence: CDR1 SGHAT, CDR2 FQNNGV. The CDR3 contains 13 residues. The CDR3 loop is CASSLGTGVGAFF. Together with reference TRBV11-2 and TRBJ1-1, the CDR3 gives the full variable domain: EAGVAQSPRYKIIEKRQSVAFWCNPISGHATLYWYQQILGQGPKLLIQFQNNGVVDDSQLPKDRFSAERLKGVDSTLKIQPAKLEDSAVYLCASSLGTGVGAFFGQGTRLTVV.

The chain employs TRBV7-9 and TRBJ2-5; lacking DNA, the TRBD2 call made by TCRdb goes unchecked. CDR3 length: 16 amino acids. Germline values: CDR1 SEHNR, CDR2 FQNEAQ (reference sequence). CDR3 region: CASSPTPGLAGETQYF.

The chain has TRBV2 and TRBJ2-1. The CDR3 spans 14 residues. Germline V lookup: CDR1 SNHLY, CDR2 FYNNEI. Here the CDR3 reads CASSEEGPYNEQFF. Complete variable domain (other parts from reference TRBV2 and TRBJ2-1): EPEVTQTPSHQVTQMGQEVILRCVPISNHLYFYWYRQILGQKVEFLVSFYNNEISEKSEIFDDQFSVERPDGSNFTLKIRSTKLEDSAMYFCASSEEGPYNEQFFGPGTRLTVL.

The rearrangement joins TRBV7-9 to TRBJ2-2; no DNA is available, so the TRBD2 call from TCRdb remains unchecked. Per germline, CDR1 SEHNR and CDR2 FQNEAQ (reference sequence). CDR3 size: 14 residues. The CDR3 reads CASSYGLDTGELFF.

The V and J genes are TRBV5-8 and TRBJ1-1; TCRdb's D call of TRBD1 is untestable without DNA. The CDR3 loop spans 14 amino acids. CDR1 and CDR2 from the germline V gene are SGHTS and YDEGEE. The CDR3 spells CASSLEGESTEAFF.

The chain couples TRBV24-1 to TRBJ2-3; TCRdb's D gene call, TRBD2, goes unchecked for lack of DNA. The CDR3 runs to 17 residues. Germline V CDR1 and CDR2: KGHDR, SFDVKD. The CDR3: CATSALAGDHPTDTQYF.

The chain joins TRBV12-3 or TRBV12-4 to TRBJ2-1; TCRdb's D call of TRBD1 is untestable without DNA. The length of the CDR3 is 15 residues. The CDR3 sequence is CASSQGQGASNEQFF.

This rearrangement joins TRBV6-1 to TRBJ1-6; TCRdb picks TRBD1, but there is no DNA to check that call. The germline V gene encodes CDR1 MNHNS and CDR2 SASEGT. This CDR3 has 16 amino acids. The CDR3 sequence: CASTTRPLSPNSPLHF.

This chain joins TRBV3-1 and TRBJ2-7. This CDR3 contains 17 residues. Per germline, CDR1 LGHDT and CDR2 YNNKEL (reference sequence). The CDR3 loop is CASSQEYGGGAPYEQYF.

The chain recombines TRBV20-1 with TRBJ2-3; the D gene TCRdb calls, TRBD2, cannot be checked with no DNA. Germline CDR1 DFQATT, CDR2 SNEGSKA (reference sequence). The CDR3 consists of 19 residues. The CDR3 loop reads CSARPGLAGAPILPDTQYF.

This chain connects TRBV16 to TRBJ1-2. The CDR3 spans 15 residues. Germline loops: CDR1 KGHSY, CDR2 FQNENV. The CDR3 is CASSQSVRGPDGYTF.

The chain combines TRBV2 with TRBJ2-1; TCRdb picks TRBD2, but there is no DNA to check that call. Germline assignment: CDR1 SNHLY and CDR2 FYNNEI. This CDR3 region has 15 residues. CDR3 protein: CASRSTSGGANEQFF.